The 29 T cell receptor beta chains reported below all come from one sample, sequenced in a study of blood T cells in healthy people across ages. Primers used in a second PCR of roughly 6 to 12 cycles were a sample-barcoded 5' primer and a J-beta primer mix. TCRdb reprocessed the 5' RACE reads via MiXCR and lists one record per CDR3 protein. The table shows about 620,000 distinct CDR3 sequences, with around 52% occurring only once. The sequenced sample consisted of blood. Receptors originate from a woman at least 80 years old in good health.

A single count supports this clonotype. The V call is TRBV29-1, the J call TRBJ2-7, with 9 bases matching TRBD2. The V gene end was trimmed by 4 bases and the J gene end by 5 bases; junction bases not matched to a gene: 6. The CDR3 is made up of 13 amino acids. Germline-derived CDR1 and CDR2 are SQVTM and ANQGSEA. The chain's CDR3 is CSVVGGRAHEQYF. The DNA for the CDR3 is TGCAGCGTTGTCGGCGGGAGGGCCCACGAGCAGTACTTC.

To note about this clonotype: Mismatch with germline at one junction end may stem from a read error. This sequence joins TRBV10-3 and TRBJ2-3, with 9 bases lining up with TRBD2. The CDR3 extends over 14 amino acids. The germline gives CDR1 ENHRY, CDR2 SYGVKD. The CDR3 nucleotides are TGTGCCATCGGTGAAAGCGGGGGGCGAGATACGCAGTATTTT. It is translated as CAIGESGGRDTQYF.

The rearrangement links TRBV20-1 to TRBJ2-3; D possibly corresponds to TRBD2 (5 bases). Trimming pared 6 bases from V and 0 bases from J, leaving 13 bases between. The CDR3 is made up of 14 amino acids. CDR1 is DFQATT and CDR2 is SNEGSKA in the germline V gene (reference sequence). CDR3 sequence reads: CSAATGRSTDTQYF. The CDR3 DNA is TGCAGTGCAGCTACGGGGAGAAGCACAGATACGCAGTATTTT.

The CDR3 DNA follows: TGTGCCAGCAGCCCGGGCTCCACGATCGAGACCCAGTACTTC. Its translation: CASSPGSTIETQYF. This chain joins TRBV3-1 and TRBJ2-5; D is ambiguous. The CDR3 is 14 residues long. The ends were cut back, 4 bases at V and 5 bases at J, with 14 bases in the middle. Germline CDR1 LGHDT, CDR2 YNNKEL (reference sequence).

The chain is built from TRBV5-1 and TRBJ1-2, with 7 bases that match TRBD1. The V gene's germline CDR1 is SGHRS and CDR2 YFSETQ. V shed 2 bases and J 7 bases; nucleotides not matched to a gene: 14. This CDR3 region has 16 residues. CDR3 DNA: TGCGCCAGCAGCTTACCGGGACAGCCGCTTTCGGCTGGCTACACCTTC. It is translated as CASSLPGQPLSAGYTF.

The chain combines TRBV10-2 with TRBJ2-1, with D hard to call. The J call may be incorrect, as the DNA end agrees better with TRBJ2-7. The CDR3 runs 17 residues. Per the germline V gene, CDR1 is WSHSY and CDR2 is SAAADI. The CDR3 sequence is CASRPTSSSSSYNEQYF. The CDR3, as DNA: TGCGCCAGCAGACCCACCTCGAGCTCGAGCTCCTACAATGAGCAGTACTTC.

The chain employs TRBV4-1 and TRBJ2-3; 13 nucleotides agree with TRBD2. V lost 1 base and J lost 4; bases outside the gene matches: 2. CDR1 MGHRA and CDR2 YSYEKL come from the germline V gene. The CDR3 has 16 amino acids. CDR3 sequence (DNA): TGCGCCAGCAGCCAAGGGGGACTAGCGGGGTCAGATACGCAGTATTTT. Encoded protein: CASSQGGLAGSDTQYF.

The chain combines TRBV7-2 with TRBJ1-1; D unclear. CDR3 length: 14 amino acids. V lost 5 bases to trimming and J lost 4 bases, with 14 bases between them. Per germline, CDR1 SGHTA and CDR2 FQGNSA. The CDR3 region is CASSADARLTEAFF. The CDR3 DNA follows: TGTGCCAGCAGCGCGGACGCTAGGCTCACTGAAGCTTTCTTT.

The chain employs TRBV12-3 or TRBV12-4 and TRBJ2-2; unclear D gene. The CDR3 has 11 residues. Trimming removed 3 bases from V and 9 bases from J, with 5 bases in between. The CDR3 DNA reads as TGTGCCAGCAGTTTCTTGCGGGAGCTGTTTTTT. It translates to CASSFLRELFF.

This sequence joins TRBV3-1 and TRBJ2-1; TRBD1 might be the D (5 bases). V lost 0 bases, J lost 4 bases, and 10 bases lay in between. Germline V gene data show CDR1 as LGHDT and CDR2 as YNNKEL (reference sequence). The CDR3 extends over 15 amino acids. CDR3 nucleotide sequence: TGTGCCAGCAGCCAAGAGGCTTCAGGGTACAATGAGCAGTTCTTC. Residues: CASSQEASGYNEQFF.

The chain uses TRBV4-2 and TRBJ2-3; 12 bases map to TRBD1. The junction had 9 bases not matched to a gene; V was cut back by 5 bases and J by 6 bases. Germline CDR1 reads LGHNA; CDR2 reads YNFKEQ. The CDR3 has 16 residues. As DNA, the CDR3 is TGTGCCAGCAGCTATGGGACAGGGGGCAGTGGGGATACGCAGTATTTT. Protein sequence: CASSYGTGGSGDTQYF.

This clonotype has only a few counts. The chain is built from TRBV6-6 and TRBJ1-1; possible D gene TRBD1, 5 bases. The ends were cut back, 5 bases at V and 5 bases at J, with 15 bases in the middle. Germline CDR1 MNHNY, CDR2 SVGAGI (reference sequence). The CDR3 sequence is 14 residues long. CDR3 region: CASSAGLGFTEAFF. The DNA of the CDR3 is TGTGCCAGCAGTGCGGGACTTGGGTTTACTGAAGCTTTCTTT.

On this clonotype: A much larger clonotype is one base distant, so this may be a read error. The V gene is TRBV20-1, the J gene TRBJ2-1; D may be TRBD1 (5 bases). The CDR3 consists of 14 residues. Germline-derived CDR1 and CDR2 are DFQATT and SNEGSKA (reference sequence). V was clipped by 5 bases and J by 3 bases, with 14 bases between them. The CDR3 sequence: CSAPSVGHYNEQFF. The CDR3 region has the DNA TGCAGTGCTCCTAGTGTGGGGCACTACAATGAGCAGTTCTTC.

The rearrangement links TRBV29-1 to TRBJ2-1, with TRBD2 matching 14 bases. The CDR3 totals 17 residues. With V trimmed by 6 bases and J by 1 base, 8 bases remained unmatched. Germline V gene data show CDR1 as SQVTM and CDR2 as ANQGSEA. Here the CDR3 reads CSVAGLAGGSSYNEQFF. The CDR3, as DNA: TGCAGCGTCGCTGGACTAGCGGGGGGCAGTTCCTACAATGAGCAGTTCTTC.

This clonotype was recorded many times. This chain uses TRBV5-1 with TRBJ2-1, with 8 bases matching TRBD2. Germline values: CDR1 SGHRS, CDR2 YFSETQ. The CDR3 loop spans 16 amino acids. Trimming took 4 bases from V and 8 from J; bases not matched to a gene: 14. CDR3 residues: CASSQMLAGGMDEQFF. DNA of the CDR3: TGCGCCAGCAGCCAAATGCTGGCGGGAGGTATGGATGAGCAGTTCTTC.

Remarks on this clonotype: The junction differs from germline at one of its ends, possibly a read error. The CDR3 region is CASSPGSYTDTQYF. CDR3 nucleotide sequence: TGCGCCAGCAGCCCGGGCAGTTACACAGATACGCAGTATTTT. The J gene is TRBJ2-3, the V gene TRBV6-6; no firm D call. Germline values: CDR1 MNHNY, CDR2 SVGAGI (reference sequence). The CDR3 totals 14 residues.

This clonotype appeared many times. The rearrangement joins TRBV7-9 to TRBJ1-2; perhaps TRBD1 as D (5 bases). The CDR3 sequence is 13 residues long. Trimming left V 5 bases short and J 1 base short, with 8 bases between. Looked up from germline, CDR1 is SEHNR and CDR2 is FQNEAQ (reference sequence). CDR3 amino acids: CASSQGDNYGYTF. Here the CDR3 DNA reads TGTGCCAGCAGCCAAGGGGATAACTATGGCTACACCTTC. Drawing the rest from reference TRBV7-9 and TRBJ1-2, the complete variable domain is DTGVSQNPRHKITKRGQNVTFRCDPISEHNRLYWYRQTLGQGPEFLTYFQNEAQLEKSRLLSDRFSAERPKGSFSTLEIQRTEQGDSAMYLCASSQGDNYGYTFGSGTRLTVV.

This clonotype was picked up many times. This chain's CDR3 is CSARVPPNPRGLKSPTNYGYTF. The CDR3 DNA sequence: TGCAGTGCTAGAGTGCCCCCTAACCCCCGGGGACTTAAATCTCCCACTAACTATGGCTACACCTTC. The V and J genes are TRBV20-1 and TRBJ1-2, with a possible D match to TRBD1 (5 bases). This CDR3 has 22 residues. Germline assignment: CDR1 DFQATT and CDR2 SNEGSKA (reference sequence). Trimming removed 1 base from V and 0 bases from J, with 33 bases in between.

In nucleotides, the CDR3 is TGTGCCAGCAGTGACCCAGGGCGGGGAGAAAAACTGTTTTTT. This encodes CASSDPGRGEKLFF. The chain employs TRBV2 and TRBJ1-4; a weak D match, TRBD1 (5 bases). From germline, CDR1 is SNHLY and CDR2 FYNNEI. Trimming removed 3 bases from V and 8 bases from J, with 13 bases in between. CDR3 size: 14 residues.

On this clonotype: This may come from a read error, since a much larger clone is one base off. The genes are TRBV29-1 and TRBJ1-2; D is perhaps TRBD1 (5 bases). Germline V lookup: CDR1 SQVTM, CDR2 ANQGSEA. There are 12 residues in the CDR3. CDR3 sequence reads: CSARDLGYDYTF. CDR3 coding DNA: TGCAGCGCCAGGGATTTAGGCTATGACTACACCTTC. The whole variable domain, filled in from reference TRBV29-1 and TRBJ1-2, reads SAVISQKPSRDICQRGTSLTIQCQVDSQVTMMFWYRQQPGQSLTLIATANQGSEATYESGFVIDKFPISRPNLTFSTLTVSNMSPEDSSIYLCSARDLGYDYTFGSGTRLTVV.

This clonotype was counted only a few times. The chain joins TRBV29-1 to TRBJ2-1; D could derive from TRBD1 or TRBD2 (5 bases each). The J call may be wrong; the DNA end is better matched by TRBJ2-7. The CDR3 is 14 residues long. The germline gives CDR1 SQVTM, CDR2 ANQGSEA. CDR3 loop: CSVEGVSSYNEQYF. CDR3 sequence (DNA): TGCAGCGTTGAGGGGGTGAGCTCCTACAATGAGCAGTACTTC.

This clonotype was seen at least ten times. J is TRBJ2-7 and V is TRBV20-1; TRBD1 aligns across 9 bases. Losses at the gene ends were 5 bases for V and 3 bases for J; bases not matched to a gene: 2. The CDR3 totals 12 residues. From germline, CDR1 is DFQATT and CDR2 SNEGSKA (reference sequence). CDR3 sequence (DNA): TGCAGTGCTCTGGGACAGGGCTACGAGCAGTACTTC. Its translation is CSALGQGYEQYF.

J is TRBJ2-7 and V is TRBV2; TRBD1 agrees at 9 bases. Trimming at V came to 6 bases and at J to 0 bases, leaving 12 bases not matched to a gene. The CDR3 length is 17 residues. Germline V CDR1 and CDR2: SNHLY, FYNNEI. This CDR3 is CASSPGTGLRSSYEQYF. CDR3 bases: TGTGCCAGCAGCCCCGGGACAGGGCTGCGAAGCTCCTACGAGCAGTACTTC.

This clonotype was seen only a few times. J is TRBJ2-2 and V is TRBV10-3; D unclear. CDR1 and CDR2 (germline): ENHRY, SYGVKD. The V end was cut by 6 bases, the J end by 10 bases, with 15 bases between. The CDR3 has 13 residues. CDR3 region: CAIRAKGVEELFF. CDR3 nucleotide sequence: TGTGCCATCAGAGCAAAAGGAGTGGAGGAGCTGTTTTTT.

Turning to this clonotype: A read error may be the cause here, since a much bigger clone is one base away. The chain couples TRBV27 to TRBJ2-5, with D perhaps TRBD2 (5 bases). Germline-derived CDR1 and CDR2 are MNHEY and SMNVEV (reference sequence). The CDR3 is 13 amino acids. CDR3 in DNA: TGTCCCAGCAGTTTACTAGACCAAGAGACCCAGTACTTC. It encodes CPSSLLDQETQYF.

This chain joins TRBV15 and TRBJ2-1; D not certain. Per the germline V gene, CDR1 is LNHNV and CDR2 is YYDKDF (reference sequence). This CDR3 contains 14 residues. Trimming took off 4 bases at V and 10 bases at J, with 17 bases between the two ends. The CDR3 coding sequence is TGTGCCACCAGCAAAAAGACCGAATTATTAGAGCAGTTCTTC. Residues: CATSKKTELLEQFF.

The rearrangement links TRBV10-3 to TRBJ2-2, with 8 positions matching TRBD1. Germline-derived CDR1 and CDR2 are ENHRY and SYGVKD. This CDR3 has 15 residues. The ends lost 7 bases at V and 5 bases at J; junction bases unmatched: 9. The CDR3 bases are TGTGCCATCAACTCAGGGGGCGAGAGGACCGGGGAGCTGTTTTTT. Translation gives CAINSGGERTGELFF.

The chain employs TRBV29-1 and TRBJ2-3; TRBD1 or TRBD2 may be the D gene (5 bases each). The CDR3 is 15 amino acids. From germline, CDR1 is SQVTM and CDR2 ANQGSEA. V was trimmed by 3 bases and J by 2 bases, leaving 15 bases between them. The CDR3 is CSVDLQGRHTDTQYF. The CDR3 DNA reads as TGCAGCGTTGACCTTCAGGGACGACACACAGATACGCAGTATTTT.

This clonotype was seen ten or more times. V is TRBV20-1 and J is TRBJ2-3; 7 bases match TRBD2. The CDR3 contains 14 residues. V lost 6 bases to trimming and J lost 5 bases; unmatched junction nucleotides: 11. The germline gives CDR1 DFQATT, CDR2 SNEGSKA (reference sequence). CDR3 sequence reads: CSASPGLLEDTQYF. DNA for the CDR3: TGCAGTGCCAGTCCGGGACTACTCGAAGATACGCAGTATTTT.